The 26 T cell receptor beta chains reported below all come from one sample, sequenced in a study of cytomegalovirus exposure and HLA in healthy donors. PCR involved 60 Vbeta and 13 Jbeta primers. The repertoire was sequenced with immunoSEQ multiplex PCR; TCRdb's copy has only in-frame clones and lacks some. The profile shows about 140,000 clones, 75% of them singletons. The material sequenced was PBMCs. The source is a man aged 25 to 45 in good health and CMV-seronegative.

The gene calls are TRBV7-2 and TRBJ2-1; 7 bases agree with TRBD2. CDR1 is SGHTA and CDR2 is FQGNSA in the germline V gene. This CDR3 is built from 16 residues. Losses at the gene ends were 5 bases for V and 4 bases for J; bases not matched to a gene: 11. The chain's CDR3 is CASSHPVGGGYNEQFF. As DNA, the CDR3 is TGTGCCAGCAGCCACCCCGTGGGCGGGGGTTACAATGAGCAGTTCTTC.

This clone showed up just a few times. The chain recombines TRBV6-5 with TRBJ1-5; no reliable D call. The CDR3 loop spans 14 amino acids. Germline loops: CDR1 MNHEY, CDR2 SVGAGI. V lost 8 bases to trimming and J lost 2 bases, with 13 bases between them. The CDR3 nucleotides are TGTGCCAGCGGCGGGCAGCAGGGCAATCAGCCCCAGCATTTT. It encodes CASGGQQGNQPQHF.

The rearrangement links TRBV29-1 to TRBJ2-3; 9 bases line up with TRBD1. Germline CDR1 is SQVTM and CDR2 is ANQGSEA. This CDR3 spans 13 amino acids. Germline trimming cut 5 bases from V and 1 base from J; bases unmatched to any gene: 1. CDR3 residues: CSVRQGGTDTQYF. In DNA form, the CDR3 reads TGCAGCGTTAGACAGGGGGGCACAGATACGCAGTATTTT.

This clone was seen only once. This chain uses TRBV2 with TRBJ2-5, with a tentative D call TRBD2 (7 bases). The better agreement between TRBJ2-7 and the DNA end casts doubt on the J call. Germline lookup yields CDR1 SNHLY and CDR2 FYNNEI. CDR3 size: 15 residues. The CDR3 loop is CAITWKGGATYEQYF. CDR3 in DNA: TGTGCCATCACCTGGAAGGGGGGGGCCACCTACGAGCAGTACTTC.

This chain joins TRBV6-1 and TRBJ1-1; D is undetermined. The germline CDR1 and CDR2 sequences are MNHNS and SASEGT. CDR3 length: 15 residues. V lost 6 bases and J 0 bases, leaving 14 bases between the germline ends. The CDR3 loop is CASRKDMILNTEAFF. As DNA, the CDR3 is TGTGCCAGCAGGAAAGACATGATCCTGAACACTGAAGCTTTCTTT.

The CDR3 DNA follows: TGTGCCAGCAGCGTAAGGGGGGAGGGGGGATCGGATACGCAGTATTTT. As protein: CASSVRGEGGSDTQYF. The chain has TRBV9 and TRBJ2-3; maybe TRBD2 (7 bases). CDR1 is SGDLS and CDR2 is YYNGEE in the germline V gene. The CDR3 spans 16 residues. The ends were cut back, 1 base at V and 6 bases at J, with 18 bases in the middle.

The chain combines TRBV18 with TRBJ2-4; D is undetermined. The CDR3 has 13 residues. Germline loops: CDR1 KGHSH, CDR2 LQKENI. The V and J ends lost 6 bases and 0 bases respectively, with 6 bases between them. CDR3 nucleotide sequence: TGTGCCAGCTCCCTGTTAGCCAAAAACATTCAGTACTTC. Protein product: CASSLLAKNIQYF. Supplemented by reference TRBV18 and TRBJ2-4, the full variable domain reads NAGVMQNPRHLVRRRGQEARLRCSPMKGHSHVYWYRQLPEEGLKFMVYLQKENIIDESGMPKERFSAEFPKEGPSILRIQQVVRGDSAAYFCASSLLAKNIQYFGAGTRLSVL.

The V and J genes are TRBV6-5 and TRBJ2-7; D is unresolved. The CDR3 spans 15 residues. The V gene's germline CDR1 is MNHEY and CDR2 SVGAGI. Trimming stripped 0 bases from V and 3 bases from J, with 12 bases between. CDR3 DNA sequence: TGTGCCAGCAGTTACTCCCTGGGCAGAGACTACGAGCAGTACTTC. It translates to CASSYSLGRDYEQYF.

The rearrangement uses TRBV11-2 and TRBJ2-6, with D perhaps matching TRBD1 (6 bases). Germline V gene data show CDR1 as SGHAT and CDR2 as FQNNGV. V lost 5 bases and J 3 bases, leaving 14 bases between the germline ends. This CDR3 spans 16 amino acids. The CDR3, as DNA: TGTGCCAGCAGCACTCTAACAGGGTATGGGGCCAACGTCCTGACTTTC. It yields the protein CASSTLTGYGANVLTF. The full variable domain, its missing parts supplied by reference TRBV11-2 and TRBJ2-6, is EAGVAQSPRYKIIEKRQSVAFWCNPISGHATLYWYQQILGQGPKLLIQFQNNGVVDDSQLPKDRFSAERLKGVDSTLKIQPAKLEDSAVYLCASSTLTGYGANVLTFGAGSRLTVL.

In its sample, this clone was seen a few times. In nucleotides, the CDR3 is TGTGCCAGCAGCCATACAGGGGGCGATAGCAATCAGCCCCAGCATTTT. As protein: CASSHTGGDSNQPQHF. The rearrangement uses TRBV28 and TRBJ1-5, with 9 nucleotides matching TRBD1. Germline assignment: CDR1 MDHEN and CDR2 SYDVKM. V lost 6 bases and J lost 0; bases outside the gene matches: 6. The CDR3 spans 16 residues.

The chain uses TRBV11-2 and TRBJ2-1, with D perhaps matching TRBD2 (6 bases). The CDR3 sequence is 18 residues long. Trimming removed 3 bases from V and 0 bases from J, with 18 bases in between. CDR1 and CDR2 (germline): SGHAT, FQNNGV. The CDR3 reads CASSFFAGTSSSYNEQFF. CDR3 DNA: TGTGCCAGCAGCTTTTTTGCCGGGACTTCCAGCTCCTACAATGAGCAGTTCTTC.

This clone was detected a few times. The V call is TRBV5-4, the J call TRBJ2-7; D unclear. There are 12 residues in the CDR3. V dropped 4 bases and J dropped 4 bases, with 9 bases sitting between them. Germline-derived CDR1 and CDR2 are SGHNT and YYREEE (reference sequence). CDR3 in amino acids: CASSAPNYEQYF. CDR3 coding DNA: TGTGCCAGCAGCGCCCCTAATTACGAGCAGTACTTC.

The V and J genes are TRBV10-1 and TRBJ1-1; 7 positions agree with TRBD1. CDR3 size: 15 residues. V shed 4 bases and J 7 bases; nucleotides not matched to a gene: 12. Looked up from germline, CDR1 is WNHNN and CDR2 is SYGVQD (reference sequence). The CDR3 sequence is CASSAYRDRRIEAFF. The CDR3 DNA sequence: TGCGCCAGCAGTGCATACCGGGACAGACGAATTGAAGCTTTCTTT.

The gene calls are TRBV2 and TRBJ1-1, with D possibly being TRBD1 (5 bases). The CDR3 has 13 amino acids. V was cut by 5 bases and J by 5 bases, with 12 bases left in between. Germline assignment: CDR1 SNHLY and CDR2 FYNNEI. The CDR3, as DNA: TGTGCCAGCAGTATGGGGGGTGGTACTGAAGCTTTCTTT. Its translation is CASSMGGGTEAFF.

This clone turned up a few times. The chain is built from TRBV7-2 and TRBJ1-5; D gene uncertain. Per germline, CDR1 SGHTA and CDR2 FQGNSA. The germline V and J ends were trimmed by 2 bases and 4 bases, with 6 bases remaining between them. The CDR3 is 13 amino acids. In DNA, the CDR3 is TGTGCCAGCAGCTTAACACAGAATCAGCCCCAGCATTTT. It is translated as CASSLTQNQPQHF. The whole variable domain, filled in from reference TRBV7-2 and TRBJ1-5, reads GAGVSQSPSNKVTEKGKDVELRCDPISGHTALYWYRQSLGQGLEFLIYFQGNSAPDKSGLPSDRFSAERTGGSVSTLTIQRTQQEDSAVYLCASSLTQNQPQHFGDGTRLSIL.

The chain is built from TRBV6-5 and TRBJ2-2, with TRBD1 matching 9 bases. The CDR3 covers 14 residues. V lost 4 bases and J lost 7; bases outside the gene matches: 4. From germline, CDR1 is MNHEY and CDR2 SVGAGI. The CDR3 DNA reads as TGTGCCAGCAGTTTGGGACAGGGAGGCGGGGAGCTGTTTTTT. Translated: CASSLGQGGGELFF.

This chain connects TRBV27 to TRBJ2-5, with D tentatively TRBD1 (6 bases). The assigned J gene may be wrong: the sequence end matches TRBJ2-7 better. Germline CDR1 reads MNHEY; CDR2 reads SMNVEV (reference sequence). The CDR3 is 14 amino acids. CDR3 region: CASSSQGPTYEQYF. The CDR3 DNA is TGTGCCAGCAGTTCACAGGGACCGACCTACGAGCAGTACTTC.

This clone has just one count. V usage is TRBV28 and J usage is TRBJ1-4; D unclear. This CDR3 contains 15 residues. CDR1 and CDR2 (germline): MDHEN, SYDVKM. Trimming left V 7 bases short and J 3 bases short, with 15 bases between. The CDR3, as DNA: TGTGCCAGCACTCCCAATGCCGGGGCTAATGAAAAACTGTTTTTT. Translated: CASTPNAGANEKLFF.

This clone was counted once. J is TRBJ2-5 and V is TRBV5-4, with no clear D. The CDR3 totals 12 residues. The germline gives CDR1 SGHNT, CDR2 YYREEE (reference sequence). The V end lost 0 bases, the J end lost 5 bases, and 5 bases lay between the germline ends. As DNA, the CDR3 is TGTGCCAGCAGCTTGGCGCGGGAGACCCAGTACTTC. This encodes CASSLARETQYF.

This chain joins TRBV2 and TRBJ1-6; TRBD1 matches at 10 bases. Germline V gene sequence: CDR1 SNHLY, CDR2 FYNNEI. This CDR3 has 16 residues. The V and J ends lost 7 bases and 6 bases, in that order; junction bases with no gene match: 9. The CDR3: CASMGGTGEANSPLHF. CDR3 coding DNA: TGTGCCAGCATGGGGGGGACAGGGGAAGCTAATTCACCCCTCCACTTT.

The V gene is TRBV5-1, the J gene TRBJ2-2, with 7 positions matching TRBD1. Germline trimming cut 4 bases from V and 4 bases from J; bases unmatched to any gene: 7. Looked up from germline, CDR1 is SGHRS and CDR2 is YFSETQ. The CDR3 consists of 15 residues. The CDR3 spells CASSRMTGTTGELFF. The CDR3 DNA follows: TGCGCCAGCAGCCGGATGACAGGGACCACCGGGGAGCTGTTTTTT.

This chain joins TRBV6-1 and TRBJ2-3; D gene unclear. CDR1 is MNHNS, CDR2 SASEGT, per germline. This CDR3 comprises 15 residues. Between the trimmed V and J ends, which lost 3 bases and 2 bases, there was a span of 12 bases. CDR3 sequence (DNA): TGTGCCAGCAGTGAGTTGGGCCTGAACACAGATACGCAGTATTTT. Protein product: CASSELGLNTDTQYF.

V is TRBV6-1 and J is TRBJ1-2; 9 nucleotides line up with TRBD1. Germline V gene lookup returns CDR1 MNHNS and CDR2 SASEGT. This CDR3 has 12 amino acids. The trim removed 8 bases at V and 5 bases at J, leaving 3 bases unmatched. CDR3 sequence: CASSGQGYGYTF. CDR3 DNA sequence: TGTGCCAGCTCGGGACAGGGATATGGCTACACCTTC.

The rearrangement joins TRBV4-1 to TRBJ1-2, with 11 bases that match TRBD1. The germline CDR1 and CDR2 sequences are MGHRA and YSYEKL. This CDR3 contains 13 residues. V trimming: 4 bases; J trimming: 6 bases; junction bases outside the gene matches: 1. CDR3 in DNA: TGCGCCAGCAGCCCGGGACAGGGGGATGGCTACACCTTC. Amino acids: CASSPGQGDGYTF.

The chain combines TRBV5-1 with TRBJ2-5; D is undetermined. CDR1 is SGHRS, CDR2 YFSETQ, per germline. V lost 4 bases, J lost 5 bases, and 12 bases lay in between. CDR3 length: 13 amino acids. CDR3 amino acids: CASSLQLRETQYF. The CDR3 DNA follows: TGCGCCAGCAGCCTTCAACTCCGGGAGACCCAGTACTTC.

This clone was observed a few times. The V gene is TRBV6-5, the J gene TRBJ1-1; 7 bases are shared with TRBD1. Trimming removed 6 bases from V and 11 bases from J; junction bases left unmatched: 6. The CDR3 totals 11 residues. Germline-derived CDR1 and CDR2 are MNHEY and SVGAGI. CDR3 sequence: CASSLDRVAFF. The CDR3 bases are TGTGCCAGCAGCCTTGACAGGGTGGCTTTCTTT.